Presented here are 30 T cell receptor beta chains from one specimen sequenced in a study of blood T cell repertoires in COVID-19. Profiling relied on immunoSEQ multiplex PCR, and the TCRdb table lists in-frame clones only, not all of them. The data contain more than 150,000 clones, approximately 86% of them singletons. The material sequenced was peripheral blood. The receptors originated from a woman older than 75 with acute or convalescent COVID-19.

This clone was recorded only once. The DNA for the CDR3 is TGTGCCAGCTCACCACGGCGGACGGGGGAGGCCTACGAGCAGTACTTC. As protein: CASSPRRTGEAYEQYF. The chain couples TRBV18 to TRBJ2-7, with D possibly matching TRBD2 (6 bases). V gave up 1 base and J gave up 2 bases, with 15 bases separating them. Germline CDR1 reads KGHSH; CDR2 reads LQKENI. The CDR3 is made up of 16 amino acids.

Here the CDR3 DNA reads TGTGCCAGCAGCTGGGGACAGACCCCTCTCAATGAGCAGTTCTTC. Protein: CASSWGQTPLNEQFF. This chain joins TRBV7-2 and TRBJ2-1; 7 nucleotides agree with TRBD1. The CDR3 is 15 residues long. With 4 bases clipped from V and 6 bases from J, the junction kept 9 bases outside the gene matches. Germline V gene lookup returns CDR1 SGHTA and CDR2 FQGNSA.

The chain carries TRBV7-9 and TRBJ1-4; D might be TRBD1 (5 bases). The V gene lost 5 bases and the J gene lost 2 bases, with 6 bases spanning the gap. From germline, CDR1 is SEHNR and CDR2 FQNEAQ (reference sequence). The CDR3 spans 13 residues. Here the CDR3 reads CASSRGTNEKLFF. DNA of the CDR3: TGTGCCAGCAGCCGGGGGACTAATGAAAAACTGTTTTTT.

This chain uses TRBV6-1 with TRBJ2-7; 8 bases align to TRBD1. Germline V gene sequence: CDR1 MNHNS, CDR2 SASEGT. J gave up 3 bases and V 5 bases, and 6 bases lay outside the gene matches. The CDR3 sequence is 14 residues long. CDR3 sequence reads: CASSFTGGSYEQYF. The CDR3 bases are TGTGCCAGCAGTTTTACAGGGGGGAGCTACGAGCAGTACTTC.

V and J are TRBV19 and TRBJ2-2, with D tentatively TRBD2 (5 bases). Germline V gene lookup returns CDR1 LNHDA and CDR2 SQIVND (reference sequence). The CDR3 runs 13 residues. Trimming pared 6 bases from V and 6 bases from J, leaving 11 bases between. The chain's CDR3 is CASRPRGPGELFF. CDR3 nucleotides: TGTGCCAGTAGGCCCCGAGGGCCCGGGGAGCTGTTTTTT.

The gene calls are TRBV5-6 and TRBJ2-3, with TRBD2 matching over 7 bases. CDR1 and CDR2 (germline): SGHDT, YYEEEE. The CDR3 extends over 16 amino acids. Losses at the gene ends were 0 bases for V and 3 bases for J; bases not matched to a gene: 7. The CDR3 DNA reads as TGTGCCAGCAGCTTGGGGGCGGCGGGAGCGACAGATACGCAGTATTTT. This gives the protein CASSLGAAGATDTQYF.

The chain is built from TRBV5-1 and TRBJ1-2; D is perhaps TRBD1 (5 bases). From germline, CDR1 is SGHRS and CDR2 YFSETQ. V shed 0 bases and J shed 6 bases, with 6 bases lying between them. The CDR3 totals 12 residues. This CDR3 reads CASSLAGNGYTF. The CDR3 bases are TGCGCCAGCAGCTTGGCAGGGAATGGCTACACCTTC.

The CDR3 DNA reads TGCGCCAGCAGCTTCGGACAGGGCGTCTATGGCTACACCTTC. Translating gives CASSFGQGVYGYTF. The gene calls are TRBV5-1 and TRBJ1-2, with 8 positions matching TRBD1. V was clipped by 2 bases and J by 4 bases; unmatched bases: 4. Germline V gives CDR1 SGHRS, CDR2 YFSETQ. The CDR3 consists of 14 residues.

V gene TRBV6-4 combines with J gene TRBJ2-5, with D unresolved. CDR1 is MRHNA, CDR2 SNTAGT, per germline. The CDR3 is made up of 13 amino acids. V gave up 5 bases and J gave up 5 bases, with 12 bases separating them. DNA of the CDR3: TGTGCCAGCAGTTCCGGGTTAACGGAGACCCAGTACTTC. Protein sequence: CASSSGLTETQYF.

J is TRBJ1-1 and V is TRBV5-1, with 9 nucleotides matching TRBD1. The germline gives CDR1 SGHRS, CDR2 YFSETQ. V lost 4 bases and J lost 0; bases outside the gene matches: 1. The CDR3 sequence is 14 residues long. CDR3 bases: TGCGCCAGCAGCAGGGACAGGGTGAACACTGAAGCTTTCTTT. This translates into CASSRDRVNTEAFF.

This clone appeared a single time. V usage is TRBV27 and J usage is TRBJ1-3, with D possibly TRBD1 on 5 matching bases. The CDR3 contains 16 residues. Per germline, CDR1 MNHEY and CDR2 SMNVEV (reference sequence). V lost 5 bases to trimming and J lost 3 bases, with 17 bases between them. In nucleotides, the CDR3 is TGTGCCAGCAGTCCTAGCGGCGGGGGTGGTGGAAACACCATATATTTT. As protein: CASSPSGGGGGNTIYF.

With regard to this clone: Other DNA sequences within the sample encode an identical CDR3. J is TRBJ2-5 and V is TRBV5-1; tentatively, D is TRBD2 (6 bases). The CDR3 consists of 13 residues. In germline, CDR1 is SGHRS, CDR2 YFSETQ. V gave up 2 bases and J gave up 3 bases, with 8 bases separating them. In DNA, the CDR3 is TGCGCCAGCAGCTTTGGCGGGGAAGAGACCCAGTACTTC. Its translation: CASSFGGEETQYF.

The DNA for the CDR3 is TGCGCCAGCAGCCAAGACAGCCTAGCGTGGGAGACCCAGTACTTC. Encoded protein: CASSQDSLAWETQYF. The chain is built from TRBV4-3 and TRBJ2-5; a possible D gene is TRBD2 (6 bases). Germline CDR1 and CDR2: LGHNA and YSLEER. The V end lost 0 bases, the J end lost 5 bases, and 13 bases lay between the germline ends. The CDR3 length is 15 residues.

The chain joins TRBV19 to TRBJ2-4, with D possibly TRBD1 on 6 matching bases. Germline V gene lookup returns CDR1 LNHDA and CDR2 SQIVND (reference sequence). Trimming removed 8 bases from V and 0 bases from J, with 11 bases in between. The CDR3 extends over 14 amino acids. For the CDR3, the DNA is TGTGCCAGTTCACACAGGGTAGCCAAAAACATTCAGTACTTC. Translation: CASSHRVAKNIQYF.

Notes on this clone: Other DNA variants within this sample encode the same CDR3. V gene TRBV5-8 combines with J gene TRBJ2-1; D is perhaps TRBD1 (5 bases). CDR1 SGHTS and CDR2 YDEGEE come from the germline V gene. Trimming took 0 bases from V and 0 from J, leaving 7 bases between them. The CDR3 covers 15 residues. Here the CDR3 reads CASSLGQSSYNEQFF. The CDR3 DNA follows: TGTGCCAGCAGCTTGGGACAGAGCTCCTACAATGAGCAGTTCTTC. Based on the CDR3 plus reference TRBV5-8 and TRBJ2-1, the full variable domain is EAGVTQSPTHLIKTRGQQATLRCSPISGHTSVYWYQQALGLGLQFLLWYDEGEERNRGNFPPRFSGRQFPNYSSELNVNALELEDSALYLCASSLGQSSYNEQFFGPGTRLTVL.

The V call is TRBV19, the J call TRBJ1-2; the D is unclear. Trimming took 4 bases from V and 4 from J, leaving 13 bases between them. This CDR3 region has 14 residues. Germline V gene lookup returns CDR1 LNHDA and CDR2 SQIVND (reference sequence). This CDR3 is CASSTPPESYGYTF. CDR3 DNA sequence: TGTGCCAGTAGTACCCCCCCCGAGAGCTATGGCTACACCTTC.

The sample holds a few counts of this clone. CDR3 nucleotides: TGTGCCAGCAGTTTAGGGGACACCTTCTACGAGCAGTACTTC. Translation: CASSLGDTFYEQYF. The chain joins TRBV27 to TRBJ2-7; D perhaps matches TRBD1 (6 bases). V lost 2 bases, J lost 3 bases, and 11 bases lay in between. The germline V gene has CDR1 MNHEY and CDR2 SMNVEV (reference sequence). CDR3 length: 14 residues.

In this sample, this clone turned up a few times. The chain joins TRBV12-5 to TRBJ1-1; D gene uncertain. Looked up from germline, CDR1 is LGHNT and CDR2 is FRNRAP. Trimming took off 3 bases at V and 0 bases at J, with 5 bases between the two ends. The CDR3 covers 13 residues. The CDR3 loop reads CASGFRLNTEAFF. The DNA of the CDR3 is TGTGCTAGTGGTTTTAGATTGAACACTGAAGCTTTCTTT.

This clone was detected only a few times. V is TRBV7-6 and J is TRBJ2-7; tentative D call: TRBD1 (5 bases). Trimming took off 5 bases at V and 3 bases at J, with 17 bases between the two ends. CDR1 is SGHVS, CDR2 FNYEAQ, per germline. This CDR3 spans 15 amino acids. DNA of the CDR3: TGTGCCAGCAGCCCCACAGGTAATCTTCGCTACGAGCAGTACTTC. Protein product: CASSPTGNLRYEQYF. The full variable domain, completed using reference TRBV7-6 and TRBJ2-7, is GAGVSQSPRYKVTKRGQDVALRCDPISGHVSLYWYRQALGQGPEFLTYFNYEAQQDKSGLPNDRFSAERPEGSISTLTIQRTEQRDSAMYRCASSPTGNLRYEQYFGPGTRLTVT.

This chain links TRBV5-1 with TRBJ2-7; D is perhaps TRBD2 (6 bases). Trimming took 6 bases from V and 5 from J, leaving 21 bases between them. The CDR3 covers 15 residues. The germline V gene encodes CDR1 SGHRS and CDR2 YFSETQ. CDR3 DNA sequence: TGCGCCAGCACCCGGGAGAGGGGCCAGCGGGACGAGCAGTACTTC. Its protein product is CASTRERGQRDEQYF.

This clone turned up a few times. The chain joins TRBV7-9 to TRBJ2-7, with 10 bases lining up with TRBD1. J gave up 7 bases and V 5 bases, and 14 bases lay outside the gene matches. The CDR3 extends over 16 amino acids. The V gene's germline CDR1 is SEHNR and CDR2 FQNEAQ (reference sequence). CDR3 amino acids: CASSPPTGGGYWEQYF. The CDR3 bases are TGTGCCAGCAGCCCACCGACAGGGGGCGGCTACTGGGAGCAGTACTTC.

The chain is built from TRBV10-3 and TRBJ1-1; tentative D call: TRBD1 (5 bases). This CDR3 comprises 15 residues. CDR1 is ENHRY, CDR2 SYGVKD, per germline. V gave up 0 bases and J gave up 6 bases, with 14 bases separating them. CDR3 nucleotide sequence: TGTGCCATCAGTGAGTCGGCTGGTCAGGGCCCTGAAGCTTTCTTT. This sequence encodes CAISESAGQGPEAFF.

In the case of this clone: The same CDR3 can be traced to other DNA sequences in this sample. The chain links TRBV19 to TRBJ1-2, with 9 bases that match TRBD1. V lost 3 bases and J lost 5; bases outside the gene matches: 1. The CDR3 is 13 residues long. CDR1 and CDR2 from the germline V gene are LNHDA and SQIVND (reference sequence). The CDR3 DNA is TGTGCCAGTAGTATGGGACAGGGATATGGCTACACCTTC. Its translation is CASSMGQGYGYTF. The full variable domain, with the rest looked up from reference TRBV19 and TRBJ1-2, is DGGITQSPKYLFRKEGQNVTLSCEQNLNHDAMYWYRQDPGQGLRLIYYSQIVNDFQKGDIAEGYSVSREKKESFPLTVTSAQKNPTAFYLCASSMGQGYGYTFGSGTRLTVV.

The gene calls are TRBV10-3 and TRBJ2-2, with D maybe TRBD1 (5 bases). This CDR3 comprises 15 residues. The ends were cut back, 6 bases at V and 1 base at J, with 12 bases in the middle. The V gene's germline CDR1 is ENHRY and CDR2 SYGVKD. CDR3 loop: CAIRPGQGNTGELFF. The DNA for the CDR3 is TGTGCCATCAGGCCCGGGCAGGGGAACACCGGGGAGCTGTTTTTT.

This chain uses TRBV10-3 with TRBJ1-6; TRBD1 matches 8 bases. Germline V gene data show CDR1 as ENHRY and CDR2 as SYGVKD. Trimming removed 2 bases from V and 6 bases from J; junction bases left unmatched: 3. This CDR3 contains 15 residues. The CDR3 region is CAISETQGANSPLHF. Here the CDR3 DNA reads TGTGCCATCAGTGAGACCCAGGGGGCTAATTCACCCCTCCACTTT.

The chain joins TRBV18 to TRBJ2-7, with D possibly being TRBD2 (6 bases). The CDR3 is 14 amino acids. V was trimmed by 3 bases and J by 5 bases, leaving 14 bases between them. In germline, CDR1 is KGHSH, CDR2 LQKENI. This CDR3 reads CASSPRGEGNEQYF. In DNA form, the CDR3 reads TGTGCCAGCTCACCGCGGGGAGAAGGGAACGAGCAGTACTTC.

The chain employs TRBV19 and TRBJ1-2; no clear D gene. This CDR3 has 12 residues. From germline, CDR1 is LNHDA and CDR2 SQIVND (reference sequence). V lost 6 bases, J lost 4 bases, and 9 bases lay in between. The CDR3: CASSVYGYGYTF. Written as DNA, the CDR3 is TGTGCCAGTAGCGTCTACGGCTATGGCTACACCTTC.

The chain has TRBV7-8 and TRBJ2-3, with a possible D match to TRBD2 (6 bases). The CDR3 is made up of 19 amino acids. V was clipped by 3 bases and J by 0 bases, with 22 bases between them. Germline V lookup: CDR1 SGHVS, CDR2 FQNEAQ. The CDR3 reads CASSFSLFLRGTSTDTQYF. The CDR3 DNA follows: TGTGCCAGCAGCTTTAGCCTATTTCTCCGCGGGACCAGCACAGATACGCAGTATTTT.

The CDR3 coding sequence is TGTGCCTGCGACCCTCTAGCGGGGGGTAAGAATGAGCAGTTCTTC. Its protein is CACDPLAGGKNEQFF. The chain joins TRBV30 to TRBJ2-1; 11 bases align to TRBD2. Germline V gene sequence: CDR1 GTSNPN, CDR2 SVGIG (reference sequence). Germline trimming cut 6 bases from V and 7 bases from J; bases unmatched to any gene: 11. This CDR3 has 15 amino acids.

The chain employs TRBV12-3 or TRBV12-4 and TRBJ1-1; maybe TRBD1 (5 bases). V gave up 2 bases and J gave up 7 bases, with 11 bases separating them. This CDR3 has 13 amino acids. CDR3 bases: TGTGCCAGCAGTTTATCCAGGGTGGGTGAAGCTTTCTTT. It specifies CASSLSRVGEAFF.